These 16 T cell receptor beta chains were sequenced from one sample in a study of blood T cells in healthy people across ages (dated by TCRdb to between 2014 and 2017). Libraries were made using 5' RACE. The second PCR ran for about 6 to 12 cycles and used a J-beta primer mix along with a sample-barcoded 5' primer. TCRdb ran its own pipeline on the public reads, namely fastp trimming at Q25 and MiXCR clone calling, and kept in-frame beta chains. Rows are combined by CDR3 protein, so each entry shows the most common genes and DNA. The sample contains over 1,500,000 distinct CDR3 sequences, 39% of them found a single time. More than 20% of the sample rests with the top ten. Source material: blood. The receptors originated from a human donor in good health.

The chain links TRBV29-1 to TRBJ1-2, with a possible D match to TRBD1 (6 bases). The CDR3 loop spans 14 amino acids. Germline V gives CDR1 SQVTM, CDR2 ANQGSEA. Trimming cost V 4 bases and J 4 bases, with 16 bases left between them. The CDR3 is CSVGAGDLGYGYTF. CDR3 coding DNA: TGCAGCGTTGGGGCAGGGGATCTAGGCTATGGCTACACCTTC.

In DNA, the CDR3 is TGTGCCACCAGTGATGCTCAGGCCGAGCTCATATACAATGAGCAGTTCTTC. It yields the protein CATSDAQAELIYNEQFF. The chain couples TRBV24-1 to TRBJ2-1, with unresolved D. CDR1 and CDR2 from the germline V gene are KGHDR and SFDVKD. V was pared by 3 bases and J by 4 bases, with 18 bases between. CDR3 size: 17 residues.

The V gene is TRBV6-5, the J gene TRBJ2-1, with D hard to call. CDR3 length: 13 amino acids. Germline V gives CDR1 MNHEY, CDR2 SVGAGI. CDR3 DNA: TGTGCGTGTGGGATGATAGATGTGGATGAGCAGTTCTTC. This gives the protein CACGMIDVDEQFF.

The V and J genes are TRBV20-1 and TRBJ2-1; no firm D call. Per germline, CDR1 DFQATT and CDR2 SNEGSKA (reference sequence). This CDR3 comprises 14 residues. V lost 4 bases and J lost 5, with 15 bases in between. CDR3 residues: CSATIGGSNNEQFF. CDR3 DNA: TGCAGTGCTACAATTGGTGGGTCCAACAATGAGCAGTTCTTC.

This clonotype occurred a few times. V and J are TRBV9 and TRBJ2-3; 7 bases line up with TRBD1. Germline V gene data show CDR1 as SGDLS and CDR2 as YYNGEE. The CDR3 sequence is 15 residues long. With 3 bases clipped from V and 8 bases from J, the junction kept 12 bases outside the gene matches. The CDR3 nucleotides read TGTGCCAGCAGCGGACTGACAGGGCGCGGGTCTACGCAGTATTTT. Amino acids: CASSGLTGRGSTQYF.

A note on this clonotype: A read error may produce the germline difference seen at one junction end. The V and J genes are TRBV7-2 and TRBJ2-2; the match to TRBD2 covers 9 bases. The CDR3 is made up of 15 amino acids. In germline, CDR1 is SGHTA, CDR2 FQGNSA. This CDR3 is CAGSPLAGSPGELFF. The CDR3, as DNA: TGTGCCGGCAGCCCCCTAGCGGGGAGCCCTGGGGAGCTGTTTTTT.

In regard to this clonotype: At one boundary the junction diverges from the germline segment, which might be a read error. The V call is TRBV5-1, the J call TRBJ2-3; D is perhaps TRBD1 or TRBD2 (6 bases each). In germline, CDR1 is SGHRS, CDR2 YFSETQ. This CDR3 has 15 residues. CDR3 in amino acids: CAGSPEGHHTDTQYF. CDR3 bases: TGCGCCGGCAGCCCGGAGGGACATCACACAGATACGCAGTATTTT.

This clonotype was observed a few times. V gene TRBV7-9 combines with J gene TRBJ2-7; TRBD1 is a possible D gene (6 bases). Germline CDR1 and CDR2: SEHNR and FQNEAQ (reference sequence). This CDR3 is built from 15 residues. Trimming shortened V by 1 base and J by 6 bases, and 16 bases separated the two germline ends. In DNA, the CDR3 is TGTGCCAGCAGCTTAGGAGAGACAGGATTTCGCGAGCAGTACTTC. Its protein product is CASSLGETGFREQYF.

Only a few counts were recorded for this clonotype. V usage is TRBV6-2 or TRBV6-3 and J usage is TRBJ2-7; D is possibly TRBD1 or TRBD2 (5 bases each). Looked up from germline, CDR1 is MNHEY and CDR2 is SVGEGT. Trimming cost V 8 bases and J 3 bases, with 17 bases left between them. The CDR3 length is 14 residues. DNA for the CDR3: TGTGCCAGCTCAACAGGACTCTTTTACTACGAGCAGTACTTC. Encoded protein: CASSTGLFYYEQYF.

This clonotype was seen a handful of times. The CDR3 DNA is TGTGCCAGCAGCCAACTAGCGGGGGGCCAAAACATTCAGTACTTC. Protein product: CASSQLAGGQNIQYF. This chain joins TRBV7-2 and TRBJ2-4; 12 bases agree with TRBD2. Looked up from germline, CDR1 is SGHTA and CDR2 is FQGNSA. The length of the CDR3 is 15 residues. Trimming took 5 bases from V and 5 from J; bases not matched to a gene: 4.

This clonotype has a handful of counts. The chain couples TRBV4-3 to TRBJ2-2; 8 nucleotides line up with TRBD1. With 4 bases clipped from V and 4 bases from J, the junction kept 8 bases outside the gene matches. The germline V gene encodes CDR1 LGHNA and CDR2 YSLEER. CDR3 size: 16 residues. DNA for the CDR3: TGCGCCAGCAGCCGTGTACAGGGGGACGGCACCGGGGAGCTGTTTTTT. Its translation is CASSRVQGDGTGELFF.

CDR3 sequence: CASSAPTSTDTQYF. The DNA of the CDR3 is TGTGCCAGCAGTGCCCCCACAAGCACAGATACGCAGTATTTT. The chain couples TRBV2 to TRBJ2-3; D is undetermined. This CDR3 is 14 amino acids long. Trimming shortened V by 4 bases and J by 0 bases, and 8 bases separated the two germline ends. Per germline, CDR1 SNHLY and CDR2 FYNNEI.

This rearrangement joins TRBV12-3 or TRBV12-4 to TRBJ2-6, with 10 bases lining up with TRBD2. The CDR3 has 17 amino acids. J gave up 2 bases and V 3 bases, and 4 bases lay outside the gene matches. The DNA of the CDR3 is TGTGCCAGCAGTTTGGAGCGGGGGGGCCCTGGGGCCAACGTCCTGACTTTC. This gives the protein CASSLERGGPGANVLTF.

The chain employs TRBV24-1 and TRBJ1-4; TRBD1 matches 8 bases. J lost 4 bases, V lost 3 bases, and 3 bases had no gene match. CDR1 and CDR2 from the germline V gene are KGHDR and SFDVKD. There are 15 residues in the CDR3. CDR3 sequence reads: CATSDGGQVNEKLFF. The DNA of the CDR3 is TGTGCCACCAGTGATGGGGGACAGGTTAATGAAAAACTGTTTTTT.

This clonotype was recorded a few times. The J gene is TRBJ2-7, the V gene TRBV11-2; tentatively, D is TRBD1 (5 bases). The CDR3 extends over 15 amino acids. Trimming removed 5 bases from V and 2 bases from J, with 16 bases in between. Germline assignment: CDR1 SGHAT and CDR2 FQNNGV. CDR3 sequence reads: CASSPSRGPTYEQYF. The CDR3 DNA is TGTGCCAGCAGCCCGTCTAGGGGTCCGACCTACGAGCAGTACTTC.

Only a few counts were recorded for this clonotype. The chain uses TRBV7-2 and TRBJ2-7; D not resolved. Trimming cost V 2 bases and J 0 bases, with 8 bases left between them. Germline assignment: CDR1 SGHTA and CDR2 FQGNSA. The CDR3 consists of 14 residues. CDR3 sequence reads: CASSLSPASYEQYF. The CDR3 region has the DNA TGTGCCAGCAGCTTAAGTCCAGCCTCCTACGAGCAGTACTTC.